These 27 T cell receptor beta chains came from one sample sequenced in a study of blood T cell repertoires in COVID-19. TCRdb's copy holds only in-frame clones and misses some; the assay was immunoSEQ multiplex PCR. The sample contains around 31,000 clones, approximately 91% of which appear only once. The sample comprised peripheral blood. These receptor sequences come from a man aged 55 to 70 with acute or convalescent COVID-19.

The chain is built from TRBV7-9 and TRBJ1-4; D may be TRBD1 (5 bases). The CDR3 totals 16 residues. From germline, CDR1 is SEHNR and CDR2 FQNEAQ (reference sequence). V was trimmed by 6 bases and J by 6 bases, leaving 20 bases between them. The CDR3 coding sequence is TGTGCCAGCAGTTCAACACCCGGCAGGGTCCATGAAAAACTGTTTTTT. It yields the protein CASSSTPGRVHEKLFF.

The chain is built from TRBV4-2 and TRBJ2-5, with TRBD1 matching 8 bases. CDR1 is LGHNA and CDR2 is YNFKEQ in the germline V gene. The V and J ends lost 0 bases and 5 bases, in that order; junction bases with no gene match: 14. The CDR3 runs 18 residues. The CDR3 loop reads CASSQDLQATGGRETQYF. The CDR3 DNA sequence: TGTGCCAGCAGCCAAGATCTTCAGGCCACAGGGGGTAGGGAGACCCAGTACTTC.

Only one count was recorded for this clone. The J gene is TRBJ1-4, the V gene TRBV6-5, with D unclear. Per the germline V gene, CDR1 is MNHEY and CDR2 is SVGAGI. CDR3 length: 16 residues. The V gene lost 0 bases and the J gene lost 7 bases, with 15 bases spanning the gap. The CDR3 spells CASSYSRSSLGEKLFF. In DNA, the CDR3 is TGTGCCAGCAGTTACTCGAGAAGCTCCCTTGGTGAAAAACTGTTTTTT.

The gene calls are TRBV11-1 and TRBJ2-3, with D maybe TRBD2 (7 bases). Germline CDR1 is SGHAT and CDR2 is FQDESV (reference sequence). The CDR3 runs 15 residues. Trimming left V 5 bases short and J 7 bases short, with 19 bases between. Here the CDR3 reads CASSPEGGRLNTQYF. In DNA, the CDR3 is TGTGCCAGCAGCCCCGAGGGGGGGAGGCTAAATACGCAGTATTTT.

The chain has TRBV18 and TRBJ1-1, with 8 bases matching TRBD1. The V gene end was trimmed by 3 bases and the J gene end by 2 bases; junction bases not matched to a gene: 5. The germline V gene has CDR1 KGHSH and CDR2 LQKENI. This CDR3 has 15 amino acids. The CDR3, as DNA: TGTGCCAGCTCACCCCCGGGACAGGCTAACACTGAAGCTTTCTTT. It encodes CASSPPGQANTEAFF. The full variable domain, completed using reference TRBV18 and TRBJ1-1, is NAGVMQNPRHLVRRRGQEARLRCSPMKGHSHVYWYRQLPEEGLKFMVYLQKENIIDESGMPKERFSAEFPKEGPSILRIQQVVRGDSAAYFCASSPPGQANTEAFFGQGTRLTVV.

The chain has TRBV5-6 and TRBJ1-2, with D unresolved. The germline V gene encodes CDR1 SGHDT and CDR2 YYEEEE. The germline V and J ends were trimmed by 0 bases and 3 bases, with 9 bases remaining between them. This CDR3 is 14 amino acids long. In DNA, the CDR3 is TGTGCCAGCAGCTTGGGCGGTTGGGACTATGGCTACACCTTC. It is translated as CASSLGGWDYGYTF.

V gene TRBV6-4 combines with J gene TRBJ2-1; tentatively, D is TRBD2 (6 bases). The germline V gene has CDR1 MRHNA and CDR2 SNTAGT. The CDR3 covers 15 residues. Between the trimmed V and J ends, which lost 6 bases and 1 base, there was a span of 13 bases. CDR3 bases: TGTGCCAGCAGCGCACTAGCAGGGTCCTACAATGAGCAGTTCTTC. Its protein product is CASSALAGSYNEQFF.

The V call is TRBV7-9, the J call TRBJ2-7, with TRBD1 identical over 9 bases. The CDR3 loop spans 14 amino acids. Germline V gene sequence: CDR1 SEHNR, CDR2 FQNEAQ (reference sequence). V lost 5 bases and J lost 6; bases outside the gene matches: 8. This chain's CDR3 is CASSHGTGTVEQYF. The CDR3 DNA is TGTGCCAGCAGCCACGGGACAGGGACGGTCGAGCAGTACTTC.

V is TRBV5-4 and J is TRBJ2-3, with TRBD2 as a possible D gene (6 bases). V lost 0 bases to trimming and J lost 4 bases, with 9 bases between them. CDR3 length: 14 amino acids. The V gene's germline CDR1 is SGHNT and CDR2 YYREEE (reference sequence). The DNA for the CDR3 is TGTGCCAGCAGCTTGGCGGGAGTCTCAGATACGCAGTATTTT. Translated: CASSLAGVSDTQYF. The full variable domain, its missing parts supplied by reference TRBV5-4 and TRBJ2-3, is ETGVTQSPTHLIKTRGQQVTLRCSSQSGHNTVSWYQQALGQGPQFIFQYYREEENGRGNFPPRFSGLQFPNYSSELNVNALELDDSALYLCASSLAGVSDTQYFGPGTRLTVL.

The genes are TRBV6-6 and TRBJ1-5; D may be TRBD1 (5 bases). Germline CDR1 and CDR2: MNHNY and SVGAGI (reference sequence). The CDR3 has 14 residues. Trimming took off 10 bases at V and 2 bases at J, with 15 bases between the two ends. The CDR3 spells CATLGAGGNQPQHF. Here the CDR3 DNA reads TGTGCCACCCTCGGTGCGGGGGGCAATCAGCCCCAGCATTTT.

The chain links TRBV4-2 to TRBJ2-3; maybe TRBD2 (6 bases). Between the trimmed V and J ends, which lost 3 bases and 1 base, there was a span of 20 bases. Germline V lookup: CDR1 LGHNA, CDR2 YNFKEQ. This CDR3 comprises 18 residues. The CDR3 spells CASSQMGEGLMGTDTQYF. The CDR3 DNA reads TGTGCCAGCAGCCAGATGGGAGAGGGACTTATGGGCACAGATACGCAGTATTTT.

The chain uses TRBV18 and TRBJ2-7, with TRBD2 identical over 14 bases. The CDR3 loop spans 17 amino acids. Germline-derived CDR1 and CDR2 are KGHSH and LQKENI. After removal of 3 bases from V and 1 base from J, the junction contained 5 bases not matched to a gene. The CDR3 is CASSPGLAGGPSYEQYV. DNA for the CDR3: TGTGCCAGCTCACCTGGACTAGCGGGAGGCCCGTCCTACGAGCAGTACGTC.

The chain couples TRBV27 to TRBJ1-6; D possibly corresponds to TRBD1 (6 bases). The germline CDR1 and CDR2 sequences are MNHEY and SMNVEV (reference sequence). The CDR3 is 16 residues long. The V end was cut by 8 bases, the J end by 6 bases, with 20 bases between. CDR3 protein: CASDGTTTGPNSPLHF. In DNA form, the CDR3 reads TGTGCCAGCGACGGGACCACGACAGGACCTAATTCACCCCTCCACTTT.

The genes are TRBV6-2 or TRBV6-3 and TRBJ1-6, with no clear D. V was shortened by 2 bases and J by 5 bases, with 4 bases between the two germline ends. The CDR3 is made up of 13 amino acids. The germline CDR1 and CDR2 sequences are MNHEY and SVGEGT. In nucleotides, the CDR3 is TGTGCCAGCAGTTACGGAGATAATTCACCCCTCCACTTT. It specifies CASSYGDNSPLHF.

J is TRBJ2-1 and V is TRBV6-2 or TRBV6-3; D may be TRBD2 (5 bases). The CDR3 spans 13 residues. Germline values: CDR1 MNHEY, CDR2 SVGEGT. Trimming left V 4 bases short and J 3 bases short, with 7 bases between. The CDR3 coding sequence is TGTGCCAGCAGTTGGACTGTCTACAATGAGCAGTTCTTC. Translated, it gives CASSWTVYNEQFF.

The chain combines TRBV11-2 with TRBJ1-6; D may be TRBD1 (6 bases). Between the trimmed V and J ends, which lost 4 bases and 7 bases, there was a span of 14 bases. Germline V gene sequence: CDR1 SGHAT, CDR2 FQNNGV. The CDR3 has 15 residues. This CDR3 reads CASSSRTDGNSPLHF. The CDR3 DNA follows: TGTGCCAGCAGCTCAAGGACAGACGGAAATTCACCCCTCCACTTT.

The CDR3 is CASSSPFGRDSYEQYF. In DNA form, the CDR3 reads TGTGCCAGCAGTTCCCCGTTTGGACGGGATTCCTACGAGCAGTACTTC. This chain connects TRBV6-5 to TRBJ2-7; a possible D gene is TRBD2 (5 bases). V lost 4 bases and J lost 1, with 17 bases in between. Germline CDR1 and CDR2: MNHEY and SVGAGI. The CDR3 spans 16 residues.

The J gene is TRBJ2-3, the V gene TRBV19; 8 bases are a match to TRBD2. The CDR3 runs to 15 residues. Germline assignment: CDR1 LNHDA and CDR2 SQIVND (reference sequence). V lost 5 bases and J lost 5; bases outside the gene matches: 9. CDR3 nucleotide sequence: TGTGCCAGTAGTTCGGGCGGGAGGAGGGGAGATACGCAGTATTTT. Translation gives CASSSGGRRGDTQYF.

V usage is TRBV24-1 and J usage is TRBJ2-7; 9 bases are a match to TRBD1. CDR1 is KGHDR and CDR2 is SFDVKD in the germline V gene. J lost 2 bases, V lost 5 bases, and 3 bases had no gene match. The CDR3 is 14 amino acids. CDR3 protein: CATSGGTGTYEQYF. In DNA, the CDR3 is TGTGCCACCAGTGGGGGGACAGGGACCTACGAGCAGTACTTC.

The chain links TRBV10-3 to TRBJ2-7, with TRBD2 identical over 10 bases. The CDR3 length is 14 residues. The ends lost 6 bases at V and 3 bases at J; junction bases unmatched: 5. Germline CDR1 reads ENHRY; CDR2 reads SYGVKD. The DNA of the CDR3 is TGTGCCATCAGGAGCGGGACTAGCGACTACGAGCAGTACTTC. This codes for CAIRSGTSDYEQYF.

The rearrangement uses TRBV10-2 and TRBJ2-2, with unresolved D. The germline V gene encodes CDR1 WSHSY and CDR2 SAAADI. The CDR3 is made up of 14 amino acids. The ends were cut back, 7 bases at V and 1 base at J, with 10 bases in the middle. The CDR3 DNA sequence: TGCGCCAGCATGAATAGCCGGAACACCGGGGAGCTGTTTTTT. This codes for CASMNSRNTGELFF.

The V gene is TRBV19, the J gene TRBJ2-3; D perhaps matches TRBD2 (6 bases). Trimming cost V 5 bases and J 4 bases, with 22 bases left between them. The CDR3 spans 17 residues. In germline, CDR1 is LNHDA, CDR2 SQIVND (reference sequence). This CDR3 is CASSPPGLPRKSDTQYF. The CDR3 nucleotides read TGTGCCAGTAGTCCCCCGGGACTCCCGAGAAAGTCAGATACGCAGTATTTT.

This chain uses TRBV6-2 or TRBV6-3 with TRBJ2-5; 9 positions match TRBD2. Germline-derived CDR1 and CDR2 are MNHEY and SVGEGT. This CDR3 spans 15 amino acids. Trimming cost V 5 bases and J 5 bases; bases outside gene matches: 9. CDR3 sequence reads: CASSPVAGVGETQYF. CDR3 nucleotide sequence: TGTGCCAGCAGTCCCGTAGCGGGAGTTGGGGAGACCCAGTACTTC.

V usage is TRBV24-1 and J usage is TRBJ2-2, with 7 nucleotides matching TRBD2. Germline lookup yields CDR1 KGHDR and CDR2 SFDVKD. The J segment lost 3 bases and the V segment lost 7 bases, leaving 1 base of the junction unmatched. The CDR3 totals 13 residues. CDR3 residues: CATRGRDTGELFF. The CDR3 nucleotides read TGTGCCACCAGGGGGAGGGACACCGGGGAGCTGTTTTTT.

This CDR3 reads CASSKPGQRRSGNTIYF. The CDR3, as DNA: TGTGCCAGCAGCAAACCGGGACAGCGCAGGTCTGGAAACACCATATATTTT. V usage is TRBV7-2 and J usage is TRBJ1-3; TRBD1 matches at 7 bases. Germline CDR1 SGHTA, CDR2 FQGNSA. V lost 5 bases and J lost 1; bases outside the gene matches: 11. The CDR3 contains 17 residues.

J is TRBJ1-4 and V is TRBV5-1, with a possible D match to TRBD1 (5 bases). Germline-derived CDR1 and CDR2 are SGHRS and YFSETQ. CDR3 length equals 15 residues. Trimming removed 4 bases at V and 3 bases at J, with 13 bases between. CDR3 sequence: CASSTGGSANEKLFF. The CDR3 coding sequence is TGCGCCAGCAGCACCGGGGGATCGGCTAATGAAAAACTGTTTTTT.

In this sample, this clone turned up once. The rearrangement links TRBV6-5 to TRBJ2-3; 9 bases agree with TRBD1. Germline V gives CDR1 MNHEY, CDR2 SVGAGI. The CDR3 length is 16 residues. V was clipped by 0 bases and J by 1 base; unmatched bases: 2. The CDR3 here is CASSYSTGGRTDTQYF. Here the CDR3 DNA reads TGTGCCAGCAGTTACTCGACAGGGGGACGCACAGATACGCAGTATTTT.